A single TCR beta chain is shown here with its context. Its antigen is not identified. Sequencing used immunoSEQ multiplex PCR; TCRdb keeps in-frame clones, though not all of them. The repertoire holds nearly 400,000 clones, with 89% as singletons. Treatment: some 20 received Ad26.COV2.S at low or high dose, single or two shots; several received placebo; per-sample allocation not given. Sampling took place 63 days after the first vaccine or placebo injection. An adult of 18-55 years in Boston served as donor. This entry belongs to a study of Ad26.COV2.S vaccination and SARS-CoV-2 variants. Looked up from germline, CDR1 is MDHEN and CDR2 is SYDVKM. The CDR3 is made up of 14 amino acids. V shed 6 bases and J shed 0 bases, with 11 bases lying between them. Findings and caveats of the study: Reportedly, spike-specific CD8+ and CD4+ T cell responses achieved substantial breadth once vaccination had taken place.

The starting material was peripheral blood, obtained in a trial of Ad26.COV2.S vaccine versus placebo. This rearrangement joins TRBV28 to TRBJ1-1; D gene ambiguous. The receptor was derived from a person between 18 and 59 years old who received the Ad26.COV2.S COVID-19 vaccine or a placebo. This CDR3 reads CASRPRRLNTEAFF. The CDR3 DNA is TGTGCCAGCAGACCGAGACGGCTGAACACTGAAGCTTTCTTT.